Presented here are 32 T cell receptor beta chains from one specimen sequenced in a study of regulatory T cells in long-lasting Graves disease. Documented time point: newly diagnosed GD, antithyroid drugs for less than 3 months. Preparation of the TCR library used RNA extracted from PBMCs. The authors built TCR beta libraries using iRepertoire HTBI primers and Arm-PCR of CDR3 regions. TCRdb used MiXCR to reprocess the multiplex PCR reads, holding one entry per CDR3 protein. This sample has hundreds of thousands of distinct CDR3 sequences, with approximately 12% found just once. The data also belong to a second study, concerning T cells in Graves' hyperthyroidism and ophthalmopathy.

Here the sequenced sample was peripheral blood mononuclear cells (PBMCs), taken at new diagnosis, from a patient treated with antithyroid drugs. Receptors originate from a woman aged 25 to 39 with Graves disease.

Many counts were recorded for this clonotype. V is TRBV18 and J is TRBJ1-1, with D hard to call. V lost 2 bases and J 10 bases, leaving 14 bases between the germline ends. The CDR3 totals 13 residues. The germline V gene has CDR1 KGHSH and CDR2 LQKENI. Written as DNA, the CDR3 is TGTGCCAGCTCACCAACACAGTCCGAGGGAGCTTTCTTT. It codes for CASSPTQSEGAFF.

This clonotype was counted at least ten times. Mismatch with germline at one junction end may stem from a read error. The chain employs TRBV5-1 and TRBJ2-3; D assignment may be TRBD1 or TRBD2 (5 bases each). Germline V lookup: CDR1 SGHRS, CDR2 YFSETQ. The CDR3 extends over 14 amino acids. CDR3 protein: CASSSLGDTDTQYF. CDR3 coding DNA: TGTGCCAGCAGCTCTTTGGGGGACACAGATACGCAGTATTTT.

This clonotype was picked up many times. V usage is TRBV3-1 and J usage is TRBJ2-3; no firm D call. Germline loops: CDR1 LGHDT, CDR2 YNNKEL (reference sequence). The CDR3 loop spans 17 amino acids. The V gene lost 10 bases and the J gene lost 4 bases, with 27 bases spanning the gap. Written as DNA, the CDR3 is TGTGCCACCCCCCAAGCAGCCATAATCTACTGTGCAGATACGCAGTATTTT. Translation gives CATPQAAIIYCADTQYF.

The table lists this clonotype with a few counts. The chain links TRBV6-2 or TRBV6-3 to TRBJ2-1; D might be TRBD2 (6 bases). The CDR3 length is 11 residues. Germline-derived CDR1 and CDR2 are MNHEY and SVGEGT. V was pared by 5 bases and J by 12 bases, with 11 bases between. The CDR3: CASSNGRVQFF. CDR3 nucleotides: TGTGCCAGCAGTAACGGGAGAGTGCAGTTCTTC.

This clonotype was detected a few times. CDR3 sequence reads: CASSTGIFYEQYF. Written as DNA, the CDR3 is TGTGCCAGCAGTACAGGGATTTTCTACGAGCAGTACTTC. The genes are TRBV6-1 and TRBJ2-7; maybe TRBD1 (6 bases). Germline V lookup: CDR1 MNHNS, CDR2 SASEGT. Trimming left V 5 bases short and J 3 bases short, with 11 bases between. CDR3 length equals 13 residues.

This clonotype was recorded at least ten times. V and J are TRBV7-2 and TRBJ2-2; D gene unclear. Per the germline V gene, CDR1 is SGHTA and CDR2 is FQGNSA. The V and J ends lost 3 bases and 6 bases respectively, with 14 bases between them. CDR3 size: 15 residues. The CDR3 DNA sequence: TGTGCCAGCAGCTTTATGGCTAGTGGGGCCGGGGAGCTGTTTTTT. As protein: CASSFMASGAGELFF.

This clonotype came up many times. V and J are TRBV15 and TRBJ2-1; 9 bases map to TRBD2. V was pared by 5 bases and J by 2 bases, with 10 bases of the junction left unmatched. The CDR3 spans 17 residues. Per germline, CDR1 LNHNV and CDR2 YYDKDF (reference sequence). The CDR3 DNA reads as TGTGCCACCAGCCCCCATAAGTTAGCGGGAGCCTACAATGAGCAGTTCTTC. Protein: CATSPHKLAGAYNEQFF.

This clonotype was detected only a few times. A much larger clone lies a single base off, so this may be a read error. The chain joins TRBV28 to TRBJ1-1; unclear D gene. The CDR3 sequence is 14 residues long. Germline values: CDR1 MDHEN, CDR2 SYDVKM. CDR3 in DNA: TGTGCCGGCAGTTTGCAAACGGGGTACACTGAAGCTTTCTTT. Translation: CAGSLQTGYTEAFF. The variable domain in full, with the rest retrieved from reference TRBV28 and TRBJ1-1, is DVKVTQSSRYLVKRTGEKVFLECVQDMDHENMFWYRQDPGLGLRLIYFSYDVKMKEKGDIPEGYSVSREKKERFSLILESASTNQTSMYLCAGSLQTGYTEAFFGQGTRLTVV.

There are many counts of this clonotype. This chain connects TRBV29-1 to TRBJ1-1, with unresolved D. The CDR3 totals 11 residues. The germline CDR1 and CDR2 sequences are SQVTM and ANQGSEA. The V end was cut by 0 bases, the J end by 6 bases, with 5 bases between. As DNA, the CDR3 is TGCAGCGTTGAAGAGAATGCTGAAGCTTTCTTT. It codes for CSVEENAEAFF.

The chain recombines TRBV20-1 with TRBJ2-2; 9 nucleotides align to TRBD2. The CDR3 has 18 residues. V lost 7 bases, J lost 0 bases, and 15 bases stayed unmatched. From germline, CDR1 is DFQATT and CDR2 SNEGSKA (reference sequence). The CDR3 region is CSVSRGRPSGTNTGELFF. CDR3 DNA sequence: TGCAGTGTTAGCAGGGGAAGGCCTAGCGGGACGAACACCGGGGAGCTGTTTTTT.

V gene TRBV20-1 combines with J gene TRBJ2-7, with 11 positions matching TRBD2. V was pared by 1 base and J by 5 bases, with 7 bases of the junction left unmatched. This CDR3 has 15 amino acids. Per germline, CDR1 DFQATT and CDR2 SNEGSKA (reference sequence). The CDR3 DNA is TGCAGTGCTAGAGTGGGACTAGCGGCGGTAAACGAGCAGTACTTC. This gives the protein CSARVGLAAVNEQYF.

This clonotype was seen a handful of times. This chain links TRBV2 with TRBJ1-1; tentative D call: TRBD1 (6 bases). The CDR3 sequence is 13 residues long. Trimming removed 6 bases from V and 4 bases from J, with 12 bases in between. Germline lookup yields CDR1 SNHLY and CDR2 FYNNEI. CDR3 loop: CASSLRGVTEAFF. CDR3 sequence (DNA): TGTGCCAGCAGCTTGAGGGGGGTCACTGAAGCTTTCTTT.

Regarding this clonotype: A far larger clone is off by one base, so a read error is likely. This chain uses TRBV12-3 or TRBV12-4 with TRBJ2-7; 9 nucleotides line up with TRBD2. The junction had 15 bases not matched to a gene; V was cut back by 5 bases and J by 7 bases. This CDR3 spans 16 amino acids. Here the CDR3 DNA reads TGTGCCAGCAGTCTGGAGGGACAGACTAGCGGCAATGAGCAGTACTTC. Its protein is CASSLEGQTSGNEQYF.

This clonotype was seen at least ten times. The V gene is TRBV28, the J gene TRBJ1-5, with a tentative D call TRBD1 (5 bases). The CDR3 spans 13 residues. V was shortened by 6 bases and J by 6 bases, with 12 bases between the two germline ends. CDR1 and CDR2 from the germline V gene are MDHEN and SYDVKM. As DNA, the CDR3 is TGTGCCAGCAGCCGACAGTATCGTCAGCCCCAGCATTTT. Translated: CASSRQYRQPQHF.

This clonotype showed up just a few times. The chain combines TRBV20-1 with TRBJ2-3; unclear D gene. Germline V gene sequence: CDR1 DFQATT, CDR2 SNEGSKA (reference sequence). This CDR3 has 12 residues. V gave up 5 bases and J gave up 5 bases, with 11 bases separating them. The CDR3 here is CSASRWRDTQYF. The CDR3 coding sequence is TGCAGTGCTTCCCGGTGGAGAGATACGCAGTATTTT.

This clonotype was seen at least ten times. The chain couples TRBV20-1 to TRBJ2-1, with TRBD2 matching over 8 bases. Germline trimming cut 5 bases from V and 1 base from J; bases unmatched to any gene: 7. Germline CDR1 DFQATT, CDR2 SNEGSKA (reference sequence). This CDR3 is built from 15 residues. The CDR3 loop reads CSAPSSGRSYNEQFF. In DNA, the CDR3 is TGCAGTGCTCCTTCTAGCGGGCGATCCTACAATGAGCAGTTCTTC.

Regarding this clonotype: This may be a read error, as it is one base from a much larger clone. The chain links TRBV3-1 to TRBJ2-7; 8 nucleotides agree with TRBD2. The CDR3 length is 16 residues. Trimming at V came to 2 bases and at J to 4 bases, leaving 10 bases not matched to a gene. Germline V CDR1 and CDR2: LGHDT, YNNKEL (reference sequence). CDR3 nucleotides: TGTGCCAGCAGCCAATATGTTCAGCGGGAGAGGTACGAGCAGTACTTC. Its protein is CASSQYVQRERYEQYF.

This clonotype was detected only a few times. The rearrangement uses TRBV18 and TRBJ2-1, with a weak D call TRBD2 (5 bases). Germline V gene data show CDR1 as KGHSH and CDR2 as LQKENI. The ends were cut back, 1 base at V and 12 bases at J, with 16 bases in the middle. The CDR3 has 14 residues. The CDR3 coding sequence is TGTGCCAGCTCACCACTCGGGTCCGGGGTGGTGCAGTTCTTC. It is translated as CASSPLGSGVVQFF.

This clonotype was counted a few times. The rearrangement uses TRBV3-1 and TRBJ2-3; 8 bases map to TRBD2. The length of the CDR3 is 16 residues. Trimming took 0 bases from V and 4 from J; bases not matched to a gene: 6. Germline-derived CDR1 and CDR2 are LGHDT and YNNKEL (reference sequence). In DNA form, the CDR3 reads TGTGCCAGCAGCCAAGATTTAGCGGGGCTCTCAGATACGCAGTATTTT. As protein: CASSQDLAGLSDTQYF.

This clonotype was seen a few times. The V and J genes are TRBV19 and TRBJ1-1; D is unclear. Germline V gene data show CDR1 as LNHDA and CDR2 as SQIVND (reference sequence). Trimming removed 7 bases from V and 1 base from J, with 16 bases in between. The CDR3 spans 15 residues. CDR3 DNA sequence: TGTGCCAGTACTCCCCTCCCCCAAGCGAACACTGAAGCTTTCTTT. This codes for CASTPLPQANTEAFF.

About this clonotype: A much larger clone lies one base from this, so it may be a read error. V and J are TRBV7-9 and TRBJ2-7, with 8 bases fitting TRBD2. Germline CDR1 SEHNR, CDR2 FQNEAQ (reference sequence). The V and J ends lost 7 bases and 2 bases, in that order; junction bases with no gene match: 4. This CDR3 has 13 residues. The CDR3 spells CASTPGGPYEQYF. The CDR3 nucleotides read TGTGCCAGCACCCCGGGAGGGCCCTACGAGCAGTACTTC.

This clonotype was found a few times. The V and J genes are TRBV27 and TRBJ1-4; D remains ambiguous. Looked up from germline, CDR1 is MNHEY and CDR2 is SMNVEV (reference sequence). Trimming left V 6 bases short and J 3 bases short, with 20 bases between. The CDR3 extends over 17 amino acids. The CDR3 loop reads CASRPGPAWLANEKLFF. The CDR3 DNA reads TGTGCCAGCAGACCTGGCCCCGCCTGGTTAGCTAATGAAAAACTGTTTTTT.

The chain employs TRBV28 and TRBJ2-2; TRBD1 agrees at 7 bases. Trimming took 6 bases from V and 2 from J; bases not matched to a gene: 12. Germline-derived CDR1 and CDR2 are MDHEN and SYDVKM. The CDR3 sequence is 17 residues long. The CDR3 DNA reads TGTGCCAGCAGCCCTTCCCCGGGACAGCTAAACACCGGGGAGCTGTTTTTT. It yields the protein CASSPSPGQLNTGELFF.

This chain links TRBV9 with TRBJ1-2, with D perhaps matching TRBD1 (5 bases). The ends were cut back, 3 bases at V and 5 bases at J, with 23 bases in the middle. CDR3 length equals 17 residues. The V gene's germline CDR1 is SGDLS and CDR2 YYNGEE. DNA of the CDR3: TGTGCCAGCAGCGGAGGGGTCCACATGAATAACTTTTATGGCTACACCTTC. This gives the protein CASSGGVHMNNFYGYTF.

This clonotype was seen ten or more times. This chain links TRBV5-1 with TRBJ2-1; 11 nucleotides line up with TRBD2. V shed 2 bases and J 9 bases; nucleotides not matched to a gene: 10. The CDR3 contains 16 residues. Germline CDR1 SGHRS, CDR2 YFSETQ. The CDR3 here is CASSFTVAGGPSEQFF. The CDR3 DNA follows: TGCGCCAGCAGCTTTACCGTAGCGGGAGGGCCGAGTGAGCAGTTCTTC.

Many counts were recorded for this clonotype. The chain carries TRBV6-1 and TRBJ1-1; D unclear. The ends were cut back, 6 bases at V and 2 bases at J, with 10 bases in the middle. This CDR3 is built from 13 residues. Germline CDR1 is MNHNS and CDR2 is SASEGT. The CDR3 here is CASRAPGNTEAFF. The CDR3 DNA reads TGTGCCAGCAGGGCCCCGGGAAACACTGAAGCTTTCTTT.

This clonotype was detected many times. The chain combines TRBV14 with TRBJ2-7, with 8 bases aligning to TRBD1. The CDR3 length is 15 residues. Trimming removed 5 bases from V and 0 bases from J; junction bases left unmatched: 6. Germline lookup yields CDR1 SGHDN and CDR2 FVKESK. This CDR3 is CASSEGQGNSYEQYF. CDR3 DNA: TGTGCCAGCAGCGAAGGACAGGGAAACTCCTACGAGCAGTACTTC.

This clonotype was observed at least ten times. The chain couples TRBV11-2 to TRBJ2-1, with 11 positions matching TRBD2. J lost 4 bases, V lost 1 base, and 3 bases had no gene match. The CDR3 contains 16 residues. The V gene's germline CDR1 is SGHAT and CDR2 FQNNGV. The CDR3 protein is CASSLVLAGEYNEQFF. For the CDR3, the DNA is TGTGCCAGCAGCTTAGTACTAGCGGGAGAGTACAATGAGCAGTTCTTC.

This clonotype was counted at least ten times. The genes are TRBV4-1 and TRBJ2-1, with a possible D match to TRBD2 (7 bases). The germline V gene has CDR1 MGHRA and CDR2 YSYEKL. The CDR3 has 16 amino acids. V was trimmed by 0 bases and J by 9 bases, leaving 18 bases between them. CDR3 nucleotides: TGCGCCAGCAGCCAAGATCAAAGAGCGGGACATCCTGAGCAGTTCTTC. It encodes CASSQDQRAGHPEQFF.

J is TRBJ2-1 and V is TRBV7-9; D possibly matches TRBD1 or TRBD2 (6 bases each). Judging by the DNA end, TRBJ2-5 fits better; the J call may be wrong. The CDR3 is 15 amino acids. Germline CDR1 and CDR2: SEHNR and FQNEAQ (reference sequence). The CDR3 DNA follows: TGTGCCAGCAGCTCGACAGGACTAAGGGAAGAGACCCAGTACTTC. It is translated as CASSSTGLREETQYF.

Concerning this clonotype itself: The junction departs from germline at one end; a sequencing error may be responsible. This chain links TRBV11-2 with TRBJ2-7; D call uncertain. CDR3 length: 11 residues. The germline CDR1 and CDR2 sequences are SGHAT and FQNNGV. CDR3 in amino acids: CASSFEPERYF. DNA for the CDR3: TGTGCCAGCAGCTTTGAGCCCGAGCGGTACTTC.

The genes are TRBV7-8 and TRBJ1-5; TRBD1 matches at 7 bases. Trimming at V came to 8 bases and at J to 0 bases, leaving 7 bases not matched to a gene. This CDR3 contains 15 residues. Germline values: CDR1 SGHVS, CDR2 FQNEAQ. CDR3 DNA sequence: TGTGCCAGCCGGGACAGCCGATATAGCAATCAGCCCCAGCATTTT. Amino acids: CASRDSRYSNQPQHF.